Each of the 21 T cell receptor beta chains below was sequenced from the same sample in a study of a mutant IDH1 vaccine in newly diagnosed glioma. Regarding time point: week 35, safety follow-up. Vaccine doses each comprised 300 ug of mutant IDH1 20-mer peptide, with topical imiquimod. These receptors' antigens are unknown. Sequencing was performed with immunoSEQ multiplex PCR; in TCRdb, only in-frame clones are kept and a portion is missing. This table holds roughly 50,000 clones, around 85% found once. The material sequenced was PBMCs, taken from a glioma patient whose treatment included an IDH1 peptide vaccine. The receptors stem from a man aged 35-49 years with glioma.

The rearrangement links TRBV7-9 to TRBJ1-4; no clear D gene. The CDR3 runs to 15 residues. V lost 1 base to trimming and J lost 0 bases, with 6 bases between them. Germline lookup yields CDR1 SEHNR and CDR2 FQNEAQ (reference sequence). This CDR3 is CASSLDLSTNEKLFF. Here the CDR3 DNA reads TGTGCCAGCAGCTTAGACCTCTCAACTAATGAAAAACTGTTTTTT.

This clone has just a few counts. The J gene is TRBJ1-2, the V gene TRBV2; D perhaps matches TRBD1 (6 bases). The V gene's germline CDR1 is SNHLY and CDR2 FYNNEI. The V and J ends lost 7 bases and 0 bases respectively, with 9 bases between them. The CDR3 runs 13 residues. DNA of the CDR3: TGTGCCAGCAAAGGGGGACCTAACTATGGCTACACCTTC. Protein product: CASKGGPNYGYTF.

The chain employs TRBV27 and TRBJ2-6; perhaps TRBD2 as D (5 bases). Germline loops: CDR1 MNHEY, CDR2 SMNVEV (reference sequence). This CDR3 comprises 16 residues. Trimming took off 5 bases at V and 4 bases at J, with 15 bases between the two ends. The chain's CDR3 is CASSRKAGSGANVLTF. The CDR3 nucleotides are TGTGCCAGCAGTCGAAAGGCGGGTTCCGGGGCCAACGTCCTGACTTTC.

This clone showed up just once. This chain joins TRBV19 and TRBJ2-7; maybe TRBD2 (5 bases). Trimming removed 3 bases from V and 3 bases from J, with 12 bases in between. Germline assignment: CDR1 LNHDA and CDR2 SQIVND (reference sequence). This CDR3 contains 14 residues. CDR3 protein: CASSIRDDYYEQYF. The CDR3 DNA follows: TGTGCCAGTAGTATTCGGGATGACTACTACGAGCAGTACTTC.

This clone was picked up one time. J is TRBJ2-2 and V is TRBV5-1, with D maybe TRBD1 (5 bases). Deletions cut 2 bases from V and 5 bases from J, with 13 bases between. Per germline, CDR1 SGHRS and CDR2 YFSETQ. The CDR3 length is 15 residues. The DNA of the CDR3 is TGCGCCAGCAGCTTTGTTCAGGGTGGAACCGGGGAGCTGTTTTTT. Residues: CASSFVQGGTGELFF.

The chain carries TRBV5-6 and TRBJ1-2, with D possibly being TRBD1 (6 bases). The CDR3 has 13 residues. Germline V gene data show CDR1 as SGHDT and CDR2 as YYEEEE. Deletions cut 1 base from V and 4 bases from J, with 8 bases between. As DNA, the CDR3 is TGTGCCAGCAGCTTGAGGACAGCCTATGGCTACACCTTC. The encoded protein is CASSLRTAYGYTF.

The CDR3 nucleotides are TGTGCCACCAGCGGATCGTTTGCAACTAATGAAAAACTGTTTTTT. Residues: CATSGSFATNEKLFF. The chain has TRBV15 and TRBJ1-4; D remains unclear. The V gene's germline CDR1 is LNHNV and CDR2 YYDKDF (reference sequence). V was trimmed by 5 bases and J by 0 bases, leaving 10 bases between them. This CDR3 has 15 residues.

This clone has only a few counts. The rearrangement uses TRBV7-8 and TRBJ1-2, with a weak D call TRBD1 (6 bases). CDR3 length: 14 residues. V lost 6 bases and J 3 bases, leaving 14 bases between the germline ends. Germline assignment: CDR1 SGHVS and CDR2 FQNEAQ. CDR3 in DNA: TGTGCCAGCAGGCGAACAGGGAATGACTATGGCTACACCTTC. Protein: CASRRTGNDYGYTF.

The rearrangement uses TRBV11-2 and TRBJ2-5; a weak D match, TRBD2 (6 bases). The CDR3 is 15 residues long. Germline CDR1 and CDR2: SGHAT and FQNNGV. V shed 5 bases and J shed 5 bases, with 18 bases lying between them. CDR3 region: CASSPTPGVGETQYF. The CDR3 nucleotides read TGTGCCAGCAGCCCCACCCCGGGGGTGGGTGAGACCCAGTACTTC.

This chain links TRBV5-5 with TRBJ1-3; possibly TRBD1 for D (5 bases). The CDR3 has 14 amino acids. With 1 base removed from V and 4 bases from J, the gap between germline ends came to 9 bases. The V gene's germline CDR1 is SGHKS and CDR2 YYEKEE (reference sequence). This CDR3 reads CASSLTAGGNTIYF. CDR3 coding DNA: TGTGCCAGCAGCTTGACCGCAGGGGGAAACACCATATATTTT.

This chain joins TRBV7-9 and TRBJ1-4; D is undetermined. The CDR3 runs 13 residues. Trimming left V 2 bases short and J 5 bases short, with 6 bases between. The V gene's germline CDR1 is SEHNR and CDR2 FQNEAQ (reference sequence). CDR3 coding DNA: TGTGCCAGCAGCTTAACGGGGAATGAAAAACTGTTTTTT. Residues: CASSLTGNEKLFF.

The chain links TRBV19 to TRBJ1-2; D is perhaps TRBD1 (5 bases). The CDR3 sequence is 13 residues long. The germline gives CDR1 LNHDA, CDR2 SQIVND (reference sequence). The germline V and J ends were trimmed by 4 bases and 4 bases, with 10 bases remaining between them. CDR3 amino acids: CASSNRDGYGYTF. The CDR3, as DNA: TGTGCCAGTAGTAACCGGGACGGCTATGGCTACACCTTC.

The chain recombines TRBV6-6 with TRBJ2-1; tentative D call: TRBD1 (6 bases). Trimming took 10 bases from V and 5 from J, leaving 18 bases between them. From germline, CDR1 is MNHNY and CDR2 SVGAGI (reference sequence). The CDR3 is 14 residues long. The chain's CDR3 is CATKIGTRNNEQFF. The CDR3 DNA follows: TGTGCCACAAAGATCGGGACAAGAAACAATGAGCAGTTCTTC.

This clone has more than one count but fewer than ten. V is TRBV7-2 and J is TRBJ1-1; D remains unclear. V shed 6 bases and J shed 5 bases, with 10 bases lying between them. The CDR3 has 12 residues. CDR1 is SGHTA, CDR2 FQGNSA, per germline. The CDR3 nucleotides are TGTGCCAGCAGATCCTGGGGAACTGAAGCTTTCTTT. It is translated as CASRSWGTEAFF.

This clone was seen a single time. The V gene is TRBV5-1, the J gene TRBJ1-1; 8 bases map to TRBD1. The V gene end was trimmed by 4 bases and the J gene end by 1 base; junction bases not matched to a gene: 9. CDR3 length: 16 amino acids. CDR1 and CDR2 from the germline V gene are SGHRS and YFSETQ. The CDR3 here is CASSRGGTGANTEAFF. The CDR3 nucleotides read TGCGCCAGCAGCAGGGGGGGGACAGGAGCGAACACTGAAGCTTTCTTT.

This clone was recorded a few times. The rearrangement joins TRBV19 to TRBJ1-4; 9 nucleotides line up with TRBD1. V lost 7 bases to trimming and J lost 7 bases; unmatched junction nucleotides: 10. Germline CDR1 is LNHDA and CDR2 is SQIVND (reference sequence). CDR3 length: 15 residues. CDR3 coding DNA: TGTGCCAGTACCTACAGGGGGCGCAAGGGTGAAAAACTGTTTTTT. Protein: CASTYRGRKGEKLFF.

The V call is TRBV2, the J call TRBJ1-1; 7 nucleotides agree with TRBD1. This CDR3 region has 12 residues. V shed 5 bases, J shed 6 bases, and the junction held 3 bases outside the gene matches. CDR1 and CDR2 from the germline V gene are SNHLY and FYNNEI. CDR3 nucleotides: TGTGCCAGCAGTTACAGGGGCTCTGAAGCTTTCTTT. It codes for CASSYRGSEAFF.

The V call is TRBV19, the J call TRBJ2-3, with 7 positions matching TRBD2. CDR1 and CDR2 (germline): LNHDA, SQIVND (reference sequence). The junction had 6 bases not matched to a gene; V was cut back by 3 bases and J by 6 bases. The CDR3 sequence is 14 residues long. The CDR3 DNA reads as TGTGCCAGTAGTATTGGCGGGGGAGGGGATACGCAGTATTTT. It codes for CASSIGGGGDTQYF.

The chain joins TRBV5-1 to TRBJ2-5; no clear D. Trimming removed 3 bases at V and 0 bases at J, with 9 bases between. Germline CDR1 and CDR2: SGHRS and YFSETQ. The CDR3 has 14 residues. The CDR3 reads CASSSVPDQETQYF. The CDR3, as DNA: TGCGCCAGCAGCTCTGTCCCAGACCAAGAGACCCAGTACTTC.

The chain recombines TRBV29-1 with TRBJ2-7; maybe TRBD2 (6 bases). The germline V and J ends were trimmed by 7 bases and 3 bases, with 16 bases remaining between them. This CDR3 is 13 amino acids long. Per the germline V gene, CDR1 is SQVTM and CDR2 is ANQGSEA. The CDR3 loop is CSAAREENYEQYF. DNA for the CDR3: TGCAGCGCGGCGAGGGAGGAGAACTACGAGCAGTACTTC.

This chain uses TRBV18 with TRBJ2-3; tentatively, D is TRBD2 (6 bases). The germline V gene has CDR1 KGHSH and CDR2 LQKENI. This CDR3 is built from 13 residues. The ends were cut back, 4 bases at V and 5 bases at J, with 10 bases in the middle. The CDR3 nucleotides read TGTGCCAGCTCACGATCCGGGGGAGATACGCAGTATTTT. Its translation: CASSRSGGDTQYF.